Shown below are 16 T cell receptor beta chains from a single sample sequenced in a study of CD8+CD57+ T cells in acquired aplastic anemia. The template used for profiling TCR beta VDJ and CDR3 was genomic DNA. TCRdb redid the calling of the reads with MiXCR, one entry per CDR3 protein. The data show some 200,000 distinct CDR3 sequences, over 55% seen once. Patients sequenced had flow cytometry evidence of CD8+CD57+ cell expansion. The sequencing input was sorted CD4+, CD8+, or CD8+CD57+ T cells (not recorded which) from PBMCs. These TCRs come from a human donor with aplastic anemia.

The table lists this clonotype with many counts. The chain combines TRBV28 with TRBJ2-7; D is uncertain. Trimming shortened V by 3 bases and J by 4 bases, and 10 bases separated the two germline ends. Germline V gives CDR1 MDHEN, CDR2 SYDVKM. The CDR3 consists of 13 residues. The CDR3 protein is CASSFRVGYEQYF. The CDR3 DNA is TGTGCCAGCAGTTTTCGGGTCGGATACGAGCAGTACTTC.

This chain uses TRBV9 with TRBJ2-1; D is possibly TRBD1 (6 bases). Per germline, CDR1 SGDLS and CDR2 YYNGEE. The V end was cut by 0 bases, the J end by 5 bases, with 18 bases between. This CDR3 comprises 17 residues. CDR3 coding DNA: TGTGCCAGCAGCGTAGCTACTTGGGCAGGGGAACACAATGAGCAGTTCTTC. Protein product: CASSVATWAGEHNEQFF.

This clonotype was found a few times. The rearrangement links TRBV24-1 to TRBJ2-3; 8 nucleotides match TRBD1. Germline V gene lookup returns CDR1 KGHDR and CDR2 SFDVKD. V lost 4 bases, J lost 5 bases, and 10 bases stayed unmatched. This CDR3 contains 16 residues. CDR3 sequence: CATSDLGTGIGDTQYF. CDR3 in DNA: TGTGCCACCAGTGACCTCGGGACAGGAATAGGAGATACGCAGTATTTT.

V and J are TRBV20-1 and TRBJ2-7, with 8 bases identical to TRBD2. The CDR3 loop spans 13 amino acids. The germline V gene has CDR1 DFQATT and CDR2 SNEGSKA (reference sequence). J lost 12 bases, V lost 4 bases, and 14 bases had no gene match. In DNA, the CDR3 is TGCAGTGCTAAAGGAAGCGGGGGACCCTTCCCGTACTTC. It codes for CSAKGSGGPFPYF.

The rearrangement joins TRBV7-3 to TRBJ2-3; D may be TRBD1 or TRBD2 (6 bases each). The length of the CDR3 is 14 residues. V lost 6 bases to trimming and J lost 11 bases, with 21 bases between them. Germline loops: CDR1 SGHTA, CDR2 FQGTGA. Written as DNA, the CDR3 is TGTGCCAGCAGTCCCTATCACGGGGGCCCTGAGCAGTATTTT. As protein: CASSPYHGGPEQYF.

The chain has TRBV10-2 and TRBJ1-1; 8 bases map to TRBD1. Germline CDR1 is WSHSY and CDR2 is SAAADI. This CDR3 comprises 13 residues. The J segment lost 6 bases and the V segment lost 6 bases, leaving 6 bases of the junction unmatched. For the CDR3, the DNA is TGCGCCAGCAGCCGCGGACAGGGTGCTGAAGCTTTCTTT. Translating gives CASSRGQGAEAFF.

The table lists this clonotype with a few counts. The V and J genes are TRBV15 and TRBJ1-5; TRBD1 matches 7 bases. CDR3 length: 15 residues. Germline V lookup: CDR1 LNHNV, CDR2 YYDKDF (reference sequence). J gave up 7 bases and V 5 bases, and 11 bases lay outside the gene matches. The CDR3 region has the DNA TGTGCCACCAGCGTTGGGAGAGGGGGCGGACAGCCCCAGCATTTT. Translation: CATSVGRGGGQPQHF.

A note on this clonotype: A much larger clone lies a single base off, so this may be a read error. The genes are TRBV5-1 and TRBJ2-3; the D is unclear. The V gene's germline CDR1 is SGHRS and CDR2 YFSETQ. The CDR3 runs 15 residues. Trimming cost V 3 bases and J 1 base, with 12 bases left between them. The CDR3 DNA follows: TGCGCCAGCAGCTCCAGTTTTTCGGGCACAGATACGCAGTATTTT. The encoded protein is CASSSSFSGTDTQYF.

V is TRBV19 and J is TRBJ2-7; D perhaps matches TRBD2 (5 bases). V was pared by 3 bases and J by 3 bases, with 12 bases between. The CDR3 sequence is 14 residues long. CDR1 LNHDA and CDR2 SQIVND come from the germline V gene (reference sequence). CDR3 sequence reads: CASSILASSYEQYF. The DNA for the CDR3 is TGTGCCAGTAGTATTCTAGCCAGTAGCTACGAGCAGTACTTC.

This chain joins TRBV20-1 and TRBJ1-2; D is perhaps TRBD1 (6 bases). This CDR3 comprises 17 residues. Germline CDR1 and CDR2: DFQATT and SNEGSKA (reference sequence). V was clipped by 3 bases and J by 3 bases, with 23 bases between them. DNA for the CDR3: TGCAGTGCTAGTTACAGGGACGTAGTCAACACTTACTATGGCTACACCTTC. Translation: CSASYRDVVNTYYGYTF.

The DNA of the CDR3 is TGTGCCATCAGGACGGGAGATAGAGTACAAGAGACCCAGTACTTC. Its translation is CAIRTGDRVQETQYF. The gene calls are TRBV10-3 and TRBJ2-5; a weak D match, TRBD2 (6 bases). V dropped 6 bases and J dropped 2 bases, with 16 bases sitting between them. Germline V lookup: CDR1 ENHRY, CDR2 SYGVKD. The CDR3 runs 15 residues.

The chain carries TRBV24-1 and TRBJ2-1; D is ambiguous. This CDR3 region has 12 residues. CDR1 and CDR2 (germline): KGHDR, SFDVKD. Trimming removed 4 bases at V and 8 bases at J, with 8 bases between. The CDR3 DNA follows: TGTGCCACCAGTGAGATGAGCTATGAGCAGTTCTTC. Protein: CATSEMSYEQFF.

This clonotype has more than one count but fewer than ten. The CDR3 here is CASSLGGGPYEQYF. Here the CDR3 DNA reads TGTGCCAGCAGCTTAGGCGGCGGACCCTACGAGCAGTACTTC. This chain uses TRBV7-2 with TRBJ2-7; D is unclear. V lost 1 base and J 2 bases, leaving 9 bases between the germline ends. The germline CDR1 and CDR2 sequences are SGHTA and FQGNSA. This CDR3 is 14 amino acids long. The whole variable domain, remainder taken from reference TRBV7-2 and TRBJ2-7, is GAGVSQSPSNKVTEKGKDVELRCDPISGHTALYWYRQSLGQGLEFLIYFQGNSAPDKSGLPSDRFSAERTGGSVSTLTIQRTQQEDSAVYLCASSLGGGPYEQYFGPGTRLTVT.

The chain uses TRBV7-2 and TRBJ2-1, with TRBD2 as a possible D gene (7 bases). Germline values: CDR1 SGHTA, CDR2 FQGNSA. The CDR3 sequence is 15 residues long. Trimming took off 1 base at V and 4 bases at J, with 11 bases between the two ends. The CDR3 DNA reads TGTGCCAGCAGCTTAGATCGGGGGGCTTACAATGAGCAGTTCTTC. Translating gives CASSLDRGAYNEQFF.

The rearrangement links TRBV20-1 to TRBJ2-2; no definite D call. The V and J ends lost 6 bases and 1 base respectively, with 15 bases between them. Per germline, CDR1 DFQATT and CDR2 SNEGSKA (reference sequence). This CDR3 has 15 amino acids. The CDR3 reads CSADVQERNTGELFF. CDR3 DNA sequence: TGCAGTGCCGACGTGCAGGAGCGGAACACCGGGGAGCTGTTTTTT.

This chain links TRBV2 with TRBJ2-2; 8 bases match TRBD1. The V segment lost 4 bases and the J segment 7 bases; nucleotides outside the gene matches: 2. In germline, CDR1 is SNHLY, CDR2 FYNNEI. The CDR3 runs to 13 residues. As DNA, the CDR3 is TGTGCCAGCAGTGGGACAGGGCACGGGGAGCTGTTTTTT. Amino acids: CASSGTGHGELFF. Supplemented by reference TRBV2 and TRBJ2-2, the full variable domain reads EPEVTQTPSHQVTQMGQEVILRCVPISNHLYFYWYRQILGQKVEFLVSFYNNEISEKSEIFDDQFSVERPDGSNFTLKIRSTKLEDSAMYFCASSGTGHGELFFGEGSRLTVL.